The 2 T cell receptor beta chains below all came from one sample that was sequenced in a study of blood T cell repertoires in COVID-19. Data came from immunoSEQ multiplex PCR; TCRdb stores just in-frame clones and leaves some out. The sample has roughly 330,000 clones, around 92% seen once. What was sequenced was peripheral blood. The receptors shown here come from a young man who had recovered from COVID-19.

V and J are TRBV7-3 and TRBJ2-7; tentatively, D is TRBD1 (5 bases). Trimming cost V 0 bases and J 3 bases, with 6 bases left between them. Per the germline V gene, CDR1 is SGHTA and CDR2 is FQGTGA. This CDR3 contains 13 residues. The CDR3 DNA sequence: TGTGCCAGCAGCTTAACAGGGGACTACGAGCAGTACTTC. This gives the protein CASSLTGDYEQYF. Together with reference TRBV7-3 and TRBJ2-7, the CDR3 gives the full variable domain: GAGVSQTPSNKVTEKGKYVELRCDPISGHTALYWYRQSLGQGPEFLIYFQGTGAADDSGLPNDRFFAVRPEGSVSTLKIQRTERGDSAVYLCASSLTGDYEQYFGPGTRLTVT.

The chain carries TRBV7-9 and TRBJ1-2; no reliable D call. The CDR3 loop spans 11 amino acids. Trimming cost V 4 bases and J 8 bases, with 8 bases left between them. Germline lookup yields CDR1 SEHNR and CDR2 FQNEAQ (reference sequence). The CDR3 reads CASSSAQGYTF. For the CDR3, the DNA is TGTGCCAGCAGCTCAGCCCAGGGCTACACCTTC.